A selection of T cell receptor beta chains follows, all from one sample in a study of radiation and T cells in renal cell carcinoma. Only in-frame clones appear in the TCRdb table, and some are missing; sequencing was by immunoSEQ multiplex PCR. This table holds about 150,000 clones, roughly 90% found once. Sequencing used blood, obtained from a patient whose treatment included radiotherapy and nephrectomy. Receptor source: a woman aged 50 to 60 with renal cell carcinoma. Both conserved end residues are part of each CDR3. D genes are given only for firm matches. The size field is filled for only some rows; it gives once, few, many or a size class.

j_call	d_call	v_call	clone_size	cdr3_nt	cdr3_aa
TRBJ2-2	.	TRBV19	.	TGTGCCAGTAGGCGCAAGGGAACCGGGGAGCTGTTTTTT	CASRRKGTGELFF
TRBJ2-1	TRBD2	TRBV11-2	.	TGTGCCAGCAGCCTTTCTAGCGGGGGGCACAATGAGCAGTTCTTC	CASSLSSGGHNEQFF
TRBJ1-2	.	TRBV29-1	.	TGCAGCACACTACAGGAGTCAGGCTATGGCTACACCTTC	CSTLQESGYGYTF
TRBJ2-2	.	TRBV28	.	TGTGCCGCTCGCCAGGGTACCGGGGAGCTGTTTTTT	CAARQGTGELFF
TRBJ2-1	TRBD2	TRBV30	.	TGTGCCTGGAGTGTTCCGATTCGGCGGGGGGGCTATGAGCAGTTCTTC	CAWSVPIRRGGYEQFF
TRBJ1-5	.	TRBV6-6	.	TGTGCCAGCAGTTACTCGGTCCGGGGGAGCAATCAGCCCCAGCATTTT	CASSYSVRGSNQPQHF
TRBJ2-5	.	TRBV4-3	.	TGCGCCAGCAGCCCCTCTTATAGCGGTGTCCAAGAGACCCAGTACTTC	CASSPSYSGVQETQYF
TRBJ1-1	.	TRBV19	.	TGTGCCAGTAGGCTACAGGAAGGGATAAACACTGAAGCTTTCTTT	CASRLQEGINTEAFF
TRBJ1-1	.	TRBV6-6	.	TGTGCCAGCACCCGGGACGGATTGAACACTGAAGCTTTCTTT	CASTRDGLNTEAFF
TRBJ2-3	.	TRBV12-5	.	TGTGCTAGTGGTTTGGGTACAGGAGCCACAGATACGCAGTATTTT	CASGLGTGATDTQYF
TRBJ2-7	TRBD1	TRBV6-5	.	TGTGCCAGCAGCCGAACAGGGGTCGACGAGCAGTACTTC	CASSRTGVDEQYF
TRBJ2-7	.	TRBV11-3	.	TGTGCCAGCAGCGGTACCTACGAGCAGTACTTC	CASSGTYEQYF
TRBJ2-7	TRBD1	TRBV5-6	.	TGTGCCAGCAGCTCCTCGGACAGGAGAGGCTACGAGCAGTACTTC	CASSSSDRRGYEQYF
TRBJ2-2	.	TRBV7-2	.	TGTGCCAGCAGCGTCGACCTGGGGGTAACCGGGGAGCTGTTTTTT	CASSVDLGVTGELFF
TRBJ2-1	.	TRBV19	.	TGTGCCAGTAGTATTGGGCAGAACAATGAGCAGTTCTTC	CASSIGQNNEQFF
TRBJ2-7	.	TRBV9	.	TGTGCCAGCAGCGTAGTAAATCAAGATCAATATACCGACTCAGGGTCAGGCGAGCAGTACTTC	CASSVVNQDQYTDSGSGEQYF
TRBJ2-7	.	TRBV4-1	.	TGCGCCAGCAGTGACTGGAAGGGTACCTACGAGCAGTACTTC	CASSDWKGTYEQYF
TRBJ1-5	.	TRBV2	.	TGTGCCAGCAGTGATTCGTTAGGGGTTGGGAATCAGCCCCAGCATTTT	CASSDSLGVGNQPQHF
TRBJ2-5	.	TRBV19	.	TGTGCCAGTAGTAGTTTCCCCAGGGAAATGGGGGAGACCCAGTACTTC	CASSSFPREMGETQYF
TRBJ2-5	.	TRBV10-1	.	TGCGCCAGCAGTGAGTCGACTACAGCCAAGGAGACCCAGTACTTC	CASSESTTAKETQYF
TRBJ1-1	.	TRBV18	.	TGTGCCAGCTCACCAAAGGTTGACAACGTGGGCACTGAAGCTTTCTTT	CASSPKVDNVGTEAFF
TRBJ1-1	.	TRBV19	.	TGTGCCAGTAGTTTAGAAGGGGGTAACACTGAAGCTTTCTTT	CASSLEGGNTEAFF
TRBJ2-7	.	TRBV25-1	once	TGTGCCAGCAGTGAATCAGGGGGAGGACCGTACGAGCAGTACTTC	CASSESGGGPYEQYF
TRBJ1-4	TRBD1	TRBV4-3	few	TGCGCCAGCAGCCAAATGACAGGGGGTTGGGAAAAACTGTTTTTT	CASSQMTGGWEKLFF
TRBJ2-7	.	TRBV7-8	.	TGTGCCAGCAGCTTCCGGGACCACTCCTACGAGCAGTACTTC	CASSFRDHSYEQYF
TRBJ1-4	.	TRBV7-9	.	TGTGCCAGCAGCCCACGAGGAACTAATGAAAAACTGTTTTTT	CASSPRGTNEKLFF
TRBJ2-3	TRBD2	TRBV5-1	.	TGCGCCAGCAGCGGGGGACTAGCGGGGGCCGACACAGATACGCAGTATTTT	CASSGGLAGADTDTQYF
TRBJ1-6	.	TRBV5-5	.	TGTGCCAGCACCTTCATGGACTATAATTCACCCCTCCACTTT	CASTFMDYNSPLHF
TRBJ2-7	.	TRBV11-2	.	TGTGCCAGCAGCTGGTTGGGAAGCTCCTACGAGCAGTACTTC	CASSWLGSSYEQYF
TRBJ2-2	.	TRBV6-6	.	TGTGCCAGCAGCTTCAGCACCGGGGAGCTGTTTTTT	CASSFSTGELFF
TRBJ2-3	.	TRBV5-1	.	TGCGCCAGCAGGAACGGCCGACCAAAAACTAGCACAGATACGCAGTATTTT	CASRNGRPKTSTDTQYF
TRBJ1-1	TRBD1	TRBV11-1	.	TGTGCCAGCAGCGTGGACAGGGGGCGGACTGAAGCTTTCTTT	CASSVDRGRTEAFF
TRBJ1-2	TRBD1	TRBV14	.	TGTGCCAGCAGCCCCGGGACAGTCTATGGCTACACCTTC	CASSPGTVYGYTF
TRBJ2-2	.	TRBV7-6	.	TGTGCCAGCAGTCTCAACGCGGCCACCGGGGAGCTGTTTTTT	CASSLNAATGELFF
TRBJ2-3	.	TRBV19	.	TGTGCCAGTAGCGGGGTGAACACAGATACGCAGTATTTT	CASSGVNTDTQYF
TRBJ2-1	TRBD2	TRBV15	.	TGTGCCACCAGCAGAGGAAGCGGGGGACTATACAATGAGCAGTTCTTC	CATSRGSGGLYNEQFF
TRBJ1-4	.	TRBV6-5	.	TGTGCCAGCAGTTACTCGAGTGGGGACAATAATGAAAAACTGTTTTTT	CASSYSSGDNNEKLFF
TRBJ2-5	TRBD2	TRBV5-1	.	TGCGCCAGCAGCTTGGTTTACGGGGCGGGGGAGCAAGAGACCCAGTACTTC	CASSLVYGAGEQETQYF
TRBJ1-1	.	TRBV6-5	.	TGTGCCAGCATCACAGGACTTCTGAACACTGAAGCTTTCTTT	CASITGLLNTEAFF
TRBJ1-6	.	TRBV6-6	.	TGTGCCAGCAGTTACCGGGCAGGGGCGAGGTCACCCCTCCACTTT	CASSYRAGARSPLHF
TRBJ2-7	TRBD1	TRBV5-6	.	TGTGCCAGCAGCTACCGGGACAGTAACGAGCAGTACTTC	CASSYRDSNEQYF
TRBJ2-1	TRBD2	TRBV29-1	.	TGCAGCGCCTCCGGGACTAGCGGGACGAGCTCCTACAATGAGCAGTTCTTC	CSASGTSGTSSYNEQFF
TRBJ2-3	.	TRBV11-2	.	TGTGCCAGCAGCCCCCGCGGAAGGATCGGGACAGATACGCAGTATTTT	CASSPRGRIGTDTQYF
TRBJ1-1	.	TRBV5-6	.	TGTGCCAGCAGCTTGGATCTCGGGTTTTCGAACACTGAAGCTTTCTTT	CASSLDLGFSNTEAFF
TRBJ1-6	TRBD1	TRBV2	.	TGTGCCAGCAGTACACAGGGGTTGCTCTCCTATAATTCACCCCTCCACTTT	CASSTQGLLSYNSPLHF
TRBJ2-4	.	TRBV29-1	.	TGCAGCGTTGGACAGAGCAAAAACATTCAGTACTTC	CSVGQSKNIQYF
TRBJ2-3	.	TRBV5-4	.	TGTGCCAGCAGCGTCCCGAGTGGGACAGATACGCAGTATTTT	CASSVPSGTDTQYF
TRBJ1-3	.	TRBV19	.	TGTGCCAGTAGTTCTGTTAACACCATATATTTT	CASSSVNTIYF
TRBJ1-1	.	TRBV5-4	.	TGTGCCAGCAGCTTTACCGCTACCCAAACTGAAGCTTTCTTT	CASSFTATQTEAFF
TRBJ2-7	.	TRBV6-1	.	TGTGCCAGCTTCGCAGGGAGCTCCTACGAGCAGTACTTC	CASFAGSSYEQYF
TRBJ1-1	TRBD1	TRBV9	.	TGTGCCAGCAGCGTAAGGGGACAGATGAACGCTGAAGCTTTCTTT	CASSVRGQMNAEAFF
TRBJ2-2	.	TRBV5-5	.	TGTGCCAGCATAGCTGTACCGAACACCGGGGAGCTGTTTTTT	CASIAVPNTGELFF
TRBJ2-7	TRBD2	TRBV5-1	once	TGCGCCAGCAGTTCCGCGGGGGGGACTATCTACGAGCAGTACTTC	CASSSAGGTIYEQYF
TRBJ1-4	.	TRBV25-1	.	TGTGCCAGCACTGCGGGGGTTCAAGGGGAAAAACTGTTTTTT	CASTAGVQGEKLFF
TRBJ1-3	TRBD1	TRBV7-8	.	TGTGCCAGCACAGGGAGACAGGGGGCCTCTGGAAACACCATATATTTT	CASTGRQGASGNTIYF
TRBJ2-7	.	TRBV7-8	.	TGTGCCAGCAGCTTAGGACTCGGGACATTTGACGAGCAGTACTTC	CASSLGLGTFDEQYF
TRBJ1-4	TRBD1	TRBV5-6	medium-sized	TGTGCCAGCAGCCGTTCCCGGACAGGGAAGGAAAAACTGTTTTTT	CASSRSRTGKEKLFF
TRBJ2-4	.	TRBV9	.	TGTGCCAGCAGCGCCTCGGGACTAGCCAAAAACATTCAGTACTTC	CASSASGLAKNIQYF
TRBJ2-3	TRBD1	TRBV5-1	.	TGCGCCAGCAGCTTGGAGGGGGCCACAGATACGCAGTATTTT	CASSLEGATDTQYF